This paragraph reports one T cell receptor beta chain. The sample comes from a study of blood T cell repertoires in COVID-19. The wider study: Samples came from the United States, Italy and Spain, spanning acute and convalescent COVID-19. PBMCs, B-cell-depleted T cells, or T cells were the source of the cDNA or gDNA that made up the material.

As originally analysed: The assay estimated nucleated cells by amplifying reference gene primers. Assay used: immunoSEQ multiplex PCR; TCRdb lists only in-frame clones, some missing. The V and J calls and clone size are taken from that table; D and trimming were inferred from the DNA. This sample has some 220,000 clones, with 80% found just once. The V and J ends lost 4 bases and 1 base respectively, with 13 bases between them. This CDR3 spans 15 amino acids. Germline values: CDR1 MGHRA, CDR2 YSYEKL. The receptor comes from a woman in her seventies with acute or convalescent COVID-19. This chain uses TRBV4-1 with TRBJ2-5; D gene ambiguous. Sequenced input: peripheral blood. CDR3 loop: CASSPNLGVQETQYF. CDR3 coding DNA: TGCGCCAGCAGCCCAAACCTTGGAGTCCAAGAGACCCAGTACTTC.